The 15 T cell receptor beta chains below all came from one sample that was sequenced in a study of T cell clonotyping in hematopoietic cell transplantation. Time point in this sample: recipient sample about 28 days before transplant, after cytoreduction. Only in-frame clones appear in the TCRdb table, and some are missing; sequencing was by immunoSEQ multiplex PCR. In the table there are fewer than 15,000 clones, around four fifths of which are singletons. The input for sequencing was peripheral blood mononuclear cells, taken before stem cell transplant. These receptors were collected from a man aged 60-69 years with acute myeloid leukemia. Some clones in this sample may be carry-over from other donors' samples.

The chain carries TRBV7-8 and TRBJ2-5; a possible D gene is TRBD1 (5 bases). This CDR3 contains 16 residues. CDR1 is SGHVS, CDR2 FQNEAQ, per germline. V lost 2 bases and J lost 2, with 15 bases in between. Here the CDR3 reads CASSLTGSRLQETQYF. The CDR3 coding sequence is TGTGCCAGCAGCTTAACAGGTTCTAGGCTACAAGAGACCCAGTACTTC.

The chain employs TRBV19 and TRBJ1-5, with D tentatively TRBD1 (6 bases). Looked up from germline, CDR1 is LNHDA and CDR2 is SQIVND (reference sequence). V gave up 7 bases and J gave up 2 bases, with 18 bases separating them. The CDR3 spans 16 residues. The CDR3 DNA reads as TGTGCCAGTACCCCGGGGGGGGGCTCAGGCAATCAGCCCCAGCATTTT. Translation: CASTPGGGSGNQPQHF.

This chain uses TRBV7-9 with TRBJ1-1; TRBD1 is a possible D gene (6 bases). This CDR3 region has 17 residues. In germline, CDR1 is SEHNR, CDR2 FQNEAQ (reference sequence). The germline V and J ends were trimmed by 5 bases and 2 bases, with 21 bases remaining between them. CDR3 residues: CASSPAALLRGNTEAFF. The CDR3 region has the DNA TGTGCCAGCAGCCCCGCCGCTCTACTCAGGGGTAACACTGAAGCTTTCTTT.

This clone was picked up one time. This sequence joins TRBV5-1 and TRBJ2-6; D ambiguous. Germline CDR1 and CDR2: SGHRS and YFSETQ. V was shortened by 4 bases and J by 7 bases, with 15 bases between the two germline ends. The CDR3 extends over 15 amino acids. This chain's CDR3 is CASSPYAVGANVLTF. CDR3 nucleotide sequence: TGCGCCAGCAGCCCGTACGCGGTGGGAGCCAACGTCCTGACTTTC. Full variable domain (outside the CDR3, taken from reference TRBV5-1 and TRBJ2-6): KAGVTQTPRYLIKTRGQQVTLSCSPISGHRSVSWYQQTPGQGLQFLFEYFSETQRNKGNFPGRFSGRQFSNSRSEMNVSTLELGDSALYLCASSPYAVGANVLTFGAGSRLTVL.

This chain uses TRBV7-8 with TRBJ2-7; 12 bases fit TRBD2. V was pared by 5 bases and J by 2 bases, with 7 bases of the junction left unmatched. The CDR3 has 16 amino acids. Germline V gene data show CDR1 as SGHVS and CDR2 as FQNEAQ. CDR3 loop: CASSRGLAGRAYEQYF. The CDR3 DNA reads as TGTGCCAGCAGCCGCGGACTAGCGGGAAGAGCCTACGAGCAGTACTTC.

V gene TRBV7-2 combines with J gene TRBJ1-3; perhaps TRBD1 as D (5 bases). With 2 bases removed from V and 1 base from J, the gap between germline ends came to 6 bases. The germline V gene encodes CDR1 SGHTA and CDR2 FQGNSA. This CDR3 has 14 residues. This CDR3 is CASSLRGSGNTIYF. CDR3 DNA: TGTGCCAGCAGCTTACGGGGGTCTGGAAACACCATATATTTT.

This chain links TRBV14 with TRBJ2-7, with 8 bases aligning to TRBD2. Looked up from germline, CDR1 is SGHDN and CDR2 is FVKESK. V shed 4 bases, J shed 2 bases, and the junction held 7 bases outside the gene matches. The CDR3 runs 15 residues. CDR3 residues: CASSRSGGGTYEQYF. CDR3 in DNA: TGTGCCAGCAGCCGCAGCGGGGGAGGGACCTACGAGCAGTACTTC.

The rearrangement joins TRBV28 to TRBJ1-2; tentative D call: TRBD1 (6 bases). There are 13 residues in the CDR3. V was cut by 3 bases and J by 10 bases, with 15 bases left in between. CDR1 and CDR2 (germline): MDHEN, SYDVKM. This CDR3 is CASSLGGRNHYTF. CDR3 nucleotides: TGTGCCAGCAGTTTGGGGGGCCGAAACCACTACACCTTC.

The rearrangement links TRBV7-2 to TRBJ2-7; D gene unclear. The CDR3 has 12 amino acids. CDR1 is SGHTA, CDR2 FQGNSA, per germline. The V gene lost 1 base and the J gene lost 7 bases, with 8 bases spanning the gap. CDR3: CASSLDGFEQYF. CDR3 DNA sequence: TGTGCCAGCAGCTTAGATGGCTTTGAGCAGTACTTC. Full variable domain (rest looked up from reference TRBV7-2 and TRBJ2-7): GAGVSQSPSNKVTEKGKDVELRCDPISGHTALYWYRQSLGQGLEFLIYFQGNSAPDKSGLPSDRFSAERTGGSVSTLTIQRTQQEDSAVYLCASSLDGFEQYFGPGTRLTVT.

The V gene is TRBV6-1, the J gene TRBJ2-3; no reliable D call. This CDR3 has 13 residues. Between the trimmed V and J ends, which lost 7 bases and 0 bases, there was a span of 8 bases. Per the germline V gene, CDR1 is MNHNS and CDR2 is SASEGT. CDR3 protein: CASIEPSTDTQYF. The DNA of the CDR3 is TGTGCCAGCATCGAACCTAGCACAGATACGCAGTATTTT.

The chain uses TRBV18 and TRBJ2-7; unclear D gene. The CDR3 sequence is 15 residues long. V was cut by 0 bases and J by 4 bases, with 13 bases left in between. CDR1 is KGHSH, CDR2 LQKENI, per germline. As DNA, the CDR3 is TGTGCCAGCTCACCACCGGTAGAGAATACGTACGAGCAGTACTTC. This codes for CASSPPVENTYEQYF. The variable domain in full, completed from reference TRBV18 and TRBJ2-7, reads NAGVMQNPRHLVRRRGQEARLRCSPMKGHSHVYWYRQLPEEGLKFMVYLQKENIIDESGMPKERFSAEFPKEGPSILRIQQVVRGDSAAYFCASSPPVENTYEQYFGPGTRLTVT.

This chain links TRBV9 with TRBJ2-1, with D perhaps TRBD1 or TRBD2 (5 bases each). CDR1 and CDR2 (germline): SGDLS, YYNGEE. The V end was cut by 0 bases, the J end by 3 bases, with 16 bases between. CDR3 length: 17 residues. CDR3 in amino acids: CASSVGRGRGLYNEQFF. CDR3 nucleotide sequence: TGTGCCAGCAGCGTAGGTCGAGGTCGGGGCCTCTACAATGAGCAGTTCTTC.

The chain has TRBV7-3 and TRBJ2-3, with a tentative D call TRBD1 (6 bases). This CDR3 is built from 13 residues. Per the germline V gene, CDR1 is SGHTA and CDR2 is FQGTGA. V dropped 2 bases and J dropped 6 bases, with 9 bases sitting between them. The CDR3 DNA is TGTGCCAGCAGCTTAGGACAGCTGGATACGCAGTATTTT. This sequence encodes CASSLGQLDTQYF.

J is TRBJ2-5 and V is TRBV7-2, with D uncertain. In germline, CDR1 is SGHTA, CDR2 FQGNSA. The V gene lost 4 bases and the J gene lost 4 bases, with 16 bases spanning the gap. The CDR3 runs 15 residues. The CDR3 coding sequence is TGTGCCAGCAGCTCCGGATCCTCGAGAGGAGAGACCCAGTACTTC. It translates to CASSSGSSRGETQYF.

The chain employs TRBV5-1 and TRBJ1-1, with D perhaps TRBD1 (6 bases). Germline V CDR1 and CDR2: SGHRS, YFSETQ. This CDR3 is 14 amino acids long. V lost 2 bases and J lost 1, with 9 bases in between. CDR3 amino acids: CASSLDRQNTEAFF. DNA of the CDR3: TGCGCCAGCAGCTTAGACAGGCAGAACACTGAAGCTTTCTTT.